The 9 T cell receptor beta chains in this list originate from one sample, sequenced in a study of PD-1 blockade in classical Hodgkin lymphoma. The method was immunoSEQ multiplex PCR; TCRdb's version includes in-frame clones alone and lacks a portion of them. The data hold 12,000 to 15,000 clones, with around 90% observed a single time. Time point described: newly diagnosed, previously untreated cHL patient sample. PBMCs were thawed, and CD8+ T cells were then isolated from them by magnetic negative selection. Source material: CD8+ T cells from blood. These receptors all stem from a human donor with classical Hodgkin lymphoma.

The genes are TRBV5-1 and TRBJ2-3; TRBD2 agrees at 8 bases. V shed 0 bases and J 3 bases; nucleotides not matched to a gene: 9. CDR1 is SGHRS and CDR2 is YFSETQ in the germline V gene. The CDR3 spans 17 residues. CDR3 coding DNA: TGCGCCAGCAGCTTGGAATTAGCGGGACCGAAGACAGATACGCAGTATTTT. Amino acid sequence: CASSLELAGPKTDTQYF.

The chain recombines TRBV28 with TRBJ2-7, with D perhaps matching TRBD1 (5 bases). CDR1 is MDHEN, CDR2 SYDVKM, per germline. Trimming cost V 3 bases and J 0 bases, with 15 bases left between them. CDR3 size: 16 residues. The CDR3 region is CASSFSRRVGSYEQYV. The CDR3 region has the DNA TGTGCCAGCAGTTTCTCTCGCAGGGTGGGCTCCTACGAGCAGTACGTC.

This chain links TRBV28 with TRBJ2-1; D is undetermined. Trimming stripped 4 bases from V and 0 bases from J, with 13 bases between. Germline V gene data show CDR1 as MDHEN and CDR2 as SYDVKM. The CDR3 has 16 residues. The CDR3 DNA reads TGTGCCAGCAGTTCCAGAGAGATTAGCTCCTACAATGAGCAGTTCTTC. Encoded protein: CASSSREISSYNEQFF.

The J gene is TRBJ2-5, the V gene TRBV21-1. TRBV21-1 is noted as a pseudogene. This CDR3 region has 19 residues. CDR3: CASSKGRGMGGPPEETQYF. In DNA form, the CDR3 reads TGTGCCAGCAGCAAAGGAAGGGGGATGGGGGGCCCTCCGGAGGAGACCCAGTACTTC.

The V gene is TRBV4-1, the J gene TRBJ1-5; D might be TRBD1 (5 bases). The CDR3 sequence is 17 residues long. Trimming left V 0 bases short and J 3 bases short, with 15 bases between. Germline V gene sequence: CDR1 MGHRA, CDR2 YSYEKL. The CDR3 DNA is TGCGCCAGCAGCCAAGATATGGCAGGGCTTTACAATCAGCCCCAGCATTTT. This codes for CASSQDMAGLYNQPQHF.

The chain uses TRBV7-9 and TRBJ2-5, with D perhaps matching TRBD2 (6 bases). V dropped 6 bases and J dropped 2 bases, with 19 bases sitting between them. The germline gives CDR1 SEHNR, CDR2 FQNEAQ (reference sequence). This CDR3 comprises 16 residues. CDR3 DNA: TGTGCCAGCAGTCTTAGTGACCTAGCGCCTCAAGAGACCCAGTACTTC. This sequence encodes CASSLSDLAPQETQYF.

The chain employs TRBV7-8 and TRBJ2-3; D gene unclear. This CDR3 is 14 amino acids long. Germline assignment: CDR1 SGHVS and CDR2 FQNEAQ. V lost 5 bases, J lost 2 bases, and 11 bases lay in between. CDR3 nucleotides: TGTGCCAGCAGCCTAATTGCGAACACAGATACGCAGTATTTT. Its translation is CASSLIANTDTQYF.

The count of this clone is one. The CDR3 reads CASSLWERGGDEQFF. CDR3 nucleotide sequence: TGTGCCAGCAGCTTGTGGGAGCGTGGCGGCGATGAGCAGTTCTTC. The chain links TRBV5-4 to TRBJ2-1; TRBD2 might be the D (5 bases). The V gene lost 1 base and the J gene lost 8 bases, with 16 bases spanning the gap. Germline V gene data show CDR1 as SGHNT and CDR2 as YYREEE (reference sequence). This CDR3 region has 15 residues.

This clone showed up just once. The gene calls are TRBV15 and TRBJ2-1, with D possibly called TRBD1 or TRBD2 (5 bases each). CDR1 LNHNV and CDR2 YYDKDF come from the germline V gene (reference sequence). The CDR3 has 15 amino acids. Trimming removed 0 bases from V and 4 bases from J, with 10 bases in between. The CDR3 DNA sequence: TGTGCCACCAGCAGAGAGGGACGCCCTTACAATGAGCAGTTCTTC. As protein: CATSREGRPYNEQFF.